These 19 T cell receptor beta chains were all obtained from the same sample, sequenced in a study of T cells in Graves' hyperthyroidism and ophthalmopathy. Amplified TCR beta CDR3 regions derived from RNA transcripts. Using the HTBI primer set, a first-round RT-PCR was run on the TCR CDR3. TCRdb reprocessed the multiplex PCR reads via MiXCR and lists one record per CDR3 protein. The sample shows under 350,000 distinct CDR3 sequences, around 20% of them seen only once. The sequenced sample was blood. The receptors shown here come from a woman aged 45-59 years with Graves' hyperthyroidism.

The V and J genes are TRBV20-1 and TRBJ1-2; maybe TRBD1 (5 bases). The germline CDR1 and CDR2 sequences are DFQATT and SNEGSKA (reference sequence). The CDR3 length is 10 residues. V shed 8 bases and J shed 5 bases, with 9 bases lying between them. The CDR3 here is CSSDKYGYTF. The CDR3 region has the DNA TGCAGTTCGGACAAATATGGCTACACCTTC.

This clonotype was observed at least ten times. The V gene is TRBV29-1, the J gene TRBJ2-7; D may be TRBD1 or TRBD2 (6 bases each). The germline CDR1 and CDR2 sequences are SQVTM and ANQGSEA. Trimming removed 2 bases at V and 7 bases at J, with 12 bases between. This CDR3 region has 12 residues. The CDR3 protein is CSVERGPWEQYF. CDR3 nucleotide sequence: TGCAGCGTTGAACGGGGGCCATGGGAGCAGTACTTC.

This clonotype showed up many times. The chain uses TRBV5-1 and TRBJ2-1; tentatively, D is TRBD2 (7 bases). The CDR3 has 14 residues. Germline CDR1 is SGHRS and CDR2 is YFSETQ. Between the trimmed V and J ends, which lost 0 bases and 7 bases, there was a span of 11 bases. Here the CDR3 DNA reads TGCGCCAGCAGCTTGGCCAGGGGAGGGAATGAGCAGTTCTTC. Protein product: CASSLARGGNEQFF.

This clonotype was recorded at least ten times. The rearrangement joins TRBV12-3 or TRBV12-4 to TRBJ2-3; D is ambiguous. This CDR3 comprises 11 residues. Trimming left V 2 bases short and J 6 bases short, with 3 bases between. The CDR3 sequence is CASSLMDTQYF. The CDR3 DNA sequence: TGTGCCAGCAGTTTAATGGATACGCAGTATTTT.

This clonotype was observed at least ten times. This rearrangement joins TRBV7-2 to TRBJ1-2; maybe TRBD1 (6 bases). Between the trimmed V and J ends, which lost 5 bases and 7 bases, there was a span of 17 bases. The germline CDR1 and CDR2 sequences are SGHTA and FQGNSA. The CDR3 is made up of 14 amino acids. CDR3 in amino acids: CASSPVAGGVGYTF. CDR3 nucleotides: TGTGCCAGCAGCCCCGTTGCGGGGGGCGTTGGCTACACCTTC.

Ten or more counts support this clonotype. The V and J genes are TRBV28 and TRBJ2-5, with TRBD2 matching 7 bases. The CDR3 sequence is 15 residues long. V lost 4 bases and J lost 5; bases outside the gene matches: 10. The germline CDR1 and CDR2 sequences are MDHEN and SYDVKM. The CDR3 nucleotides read TGTGCCAGCAGTTCACCATGGGAGGGAAGGGAGACCCAGTACTTC. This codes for CASSSPWEGRETQYF.

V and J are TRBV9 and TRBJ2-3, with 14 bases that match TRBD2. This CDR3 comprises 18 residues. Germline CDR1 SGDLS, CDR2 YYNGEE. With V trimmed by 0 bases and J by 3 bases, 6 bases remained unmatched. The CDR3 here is CASSVGGLAGVKTDTQYF. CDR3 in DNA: TGTGCCAGCAGCGTAGGGGGACTAGCGGGAGTGAAGACAGATACGCAGTATTTT.

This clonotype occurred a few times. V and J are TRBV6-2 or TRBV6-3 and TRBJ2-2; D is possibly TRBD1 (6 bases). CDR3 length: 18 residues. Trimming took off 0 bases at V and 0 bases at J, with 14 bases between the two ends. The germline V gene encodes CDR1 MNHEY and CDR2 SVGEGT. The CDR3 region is CASSYSKAGATNTGELFF. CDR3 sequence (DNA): TGTGCCAGCAGTTACTCGAAAGCAGGGGCAACGAACACCGGGGAGCTGTTTTTT.

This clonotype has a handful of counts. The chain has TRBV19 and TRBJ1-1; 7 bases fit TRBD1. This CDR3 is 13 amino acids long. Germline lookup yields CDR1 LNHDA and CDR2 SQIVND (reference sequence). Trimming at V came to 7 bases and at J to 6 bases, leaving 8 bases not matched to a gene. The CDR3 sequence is CASTPEGAAEAFF. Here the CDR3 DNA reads TGTGCCAGTACCCCAGAGGGGGCCGCTGAAGCTTTCTTT.

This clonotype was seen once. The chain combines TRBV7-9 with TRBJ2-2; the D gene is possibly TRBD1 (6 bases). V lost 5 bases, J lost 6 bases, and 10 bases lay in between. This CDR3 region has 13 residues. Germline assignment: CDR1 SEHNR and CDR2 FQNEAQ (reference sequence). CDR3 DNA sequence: TGTGCCAGCAGCGCAGGGGTAGCCGGGGAGCTGTTTTTT. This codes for CASSAGVAGELFF.

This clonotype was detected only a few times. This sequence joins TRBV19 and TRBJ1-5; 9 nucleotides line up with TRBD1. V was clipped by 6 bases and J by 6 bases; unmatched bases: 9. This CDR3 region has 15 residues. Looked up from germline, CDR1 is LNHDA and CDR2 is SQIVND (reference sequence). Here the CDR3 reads CASSKTGGFGQPQHF. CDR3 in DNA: TGTGCCAGTAGCAAAACAGGGGGCTTCGGTCAGCCCCAGCATTTT.

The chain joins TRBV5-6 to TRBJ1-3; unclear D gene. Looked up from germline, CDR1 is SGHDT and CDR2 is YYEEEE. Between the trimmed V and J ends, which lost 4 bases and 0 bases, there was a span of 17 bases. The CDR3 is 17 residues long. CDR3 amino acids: CASSPGEGRASGNTIYF. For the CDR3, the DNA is TGTGCCAGCAGCCCCGGAGAGGGAAGGGCCTCTGGAAACACCATATATTTT.

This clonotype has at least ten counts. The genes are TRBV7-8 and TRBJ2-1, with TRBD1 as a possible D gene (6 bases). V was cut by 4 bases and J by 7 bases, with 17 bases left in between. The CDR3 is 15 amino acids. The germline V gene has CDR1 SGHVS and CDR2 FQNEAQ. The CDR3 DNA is TGTGCCAGCAGCTCCAGCGGCCAGGGGTGGAATGAGCAGTTCTTC. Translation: CASSSSGQGWNEQFF.

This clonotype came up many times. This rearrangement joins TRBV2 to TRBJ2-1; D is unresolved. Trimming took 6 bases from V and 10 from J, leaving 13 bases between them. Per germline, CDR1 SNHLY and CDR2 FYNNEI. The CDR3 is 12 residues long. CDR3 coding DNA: TGTGCCAGCAGGGACGACATAGGCGAGCAGTTCTTC. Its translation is CASRDDIGEQFF.

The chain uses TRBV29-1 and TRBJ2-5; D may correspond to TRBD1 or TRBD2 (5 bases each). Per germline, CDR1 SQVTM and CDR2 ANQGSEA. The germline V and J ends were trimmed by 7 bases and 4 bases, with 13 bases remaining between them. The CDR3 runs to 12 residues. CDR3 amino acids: CSASGQGETQYF. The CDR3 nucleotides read TGCAGCGCCTCGGGGCAGGGAGAGACCCAGTACTTC.

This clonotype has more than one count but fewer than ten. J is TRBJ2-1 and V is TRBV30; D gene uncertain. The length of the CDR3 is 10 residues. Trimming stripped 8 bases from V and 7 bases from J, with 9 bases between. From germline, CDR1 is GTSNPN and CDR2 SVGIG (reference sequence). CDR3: CAALGNEQFF. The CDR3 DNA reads TGTGCCGCCTTGGGAAATGAGCAGTTCTTC.

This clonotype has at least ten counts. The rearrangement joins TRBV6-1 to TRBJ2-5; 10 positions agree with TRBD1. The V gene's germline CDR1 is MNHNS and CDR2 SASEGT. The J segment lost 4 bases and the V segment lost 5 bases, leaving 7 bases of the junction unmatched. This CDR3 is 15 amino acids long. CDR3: CASSLDRGIGETQYF. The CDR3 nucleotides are TGTGCCAGCAGTTTGGACAGGGGGATCGGAGAGACCCAGTACTTC.

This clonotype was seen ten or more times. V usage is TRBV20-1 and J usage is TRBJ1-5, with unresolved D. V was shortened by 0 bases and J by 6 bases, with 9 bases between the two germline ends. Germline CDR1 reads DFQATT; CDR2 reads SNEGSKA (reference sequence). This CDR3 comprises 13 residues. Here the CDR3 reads CSARDNGGQPQHF. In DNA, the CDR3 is TGCAGTGCTAGAGATAACGGAGGTCAGCCCCAGCATTTT.

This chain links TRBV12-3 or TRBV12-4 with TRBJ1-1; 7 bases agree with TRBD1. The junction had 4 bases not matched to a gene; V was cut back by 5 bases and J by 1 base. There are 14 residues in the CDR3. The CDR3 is CASSTTGANTEAFF. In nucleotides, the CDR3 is TGTGCCAGCAGTACAACAGGGGCGAACACTGAAGCTTTCTTT.